Listed here is a single TCR beta chain. This sample was included in a study of blood T cell repertoires in COVID-19. TCRdb's copy holds only in-frame clones and misses some; the assay was immunoSEQ multiplex PCR. The table includes approximately 220,000 clones, 83% detected once. Participants were aged about 18 to 89 years, lived in roughly 25 US areas, and enrolled virtually. Researchers sorted participants into cohorts using their self-reported clinical history. V was cut by 6 bases and J by 4 bases, with 18 bases left in between. Germline-derived CDR1 and CDR2 are LNHDA and SQIVND (reference sequence). The CDR3 extends over 15 amino acids.

The chain uses TRBV19 and TRBJ1-2; unclear D gene. Sequenced sample: PBMCs or T cells enriched from blood (not recorded which). This clonotype originated in a woman between 35 and 50 years old who had been exposed to COVID-19. The CDR3 DNA is TGTGCCAGTAGCCTCGGTGAGGGTAGTGGCTATGGCTACACCTTC. Translating it yields CASSLGEGSGYGYTF.